This record looks at one T cell receptor (beta chain) sequence and its context. As yet, its antigen is unknown. This entry comes from a study of blood T cells in healthy people across ages. Then a second PCR, running roughly 6 to 12 cycles, was carried out with a sample-barcoded 5' primer and a J-beta primer mix. Each CDR3 protein gets one entry after TCRdb re-called the 5' RACE reads with MiXCR. The sample holds 800,000 or so distinct CDR3 sequences; around 25% are singletons and the top ten take roughly 3.8%. General study points: Naive and antigen-experienced cells could not be conclusively compared, given unsorted PBMCs. Relative to aged donors, long-lived donors carried more naive CD4+ cells and displayed higher diversity.

Trimming took 5 bases from V and 0 from J; bases not matched to a gene: 12. Germline values: CDR1 SGHTA, CDR2 FQGNSA. The CDR3 runs to 19 residues. The people who gave samples were healthy Caucasians from Russia, aged about 6 to 100. This sample was also put to use in a study of T cells of mothers and their children.

The sample taken for sequencing was blood. This TCR was sampled from a boy between 10 and 17 years old in good health. The V and J genes are TRBV7-2 and TRBJ2-6; TRBD1 agrees at 8 bases. The CDR3 region is CASSPRPTGVSSGANVLTF. In nucleotides, the CDR3 is TGTGCCAGCAGCCCTCGCCCGACAGGGGTTAGCTCTGGGGCCAACGTCCTGACTTTC.